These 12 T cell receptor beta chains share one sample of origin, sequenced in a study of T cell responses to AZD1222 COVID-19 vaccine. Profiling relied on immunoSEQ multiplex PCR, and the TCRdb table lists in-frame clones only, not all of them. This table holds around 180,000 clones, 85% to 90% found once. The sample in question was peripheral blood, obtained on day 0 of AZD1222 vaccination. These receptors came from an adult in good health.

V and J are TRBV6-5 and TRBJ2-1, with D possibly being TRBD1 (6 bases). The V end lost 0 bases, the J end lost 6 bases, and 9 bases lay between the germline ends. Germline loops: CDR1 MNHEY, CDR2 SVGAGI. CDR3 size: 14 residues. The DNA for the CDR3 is TGTGCCAGCAGTTACTCACAGGGATCCAATGAGCAGTTCTTC. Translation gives CASSYSQGSNEQFF.

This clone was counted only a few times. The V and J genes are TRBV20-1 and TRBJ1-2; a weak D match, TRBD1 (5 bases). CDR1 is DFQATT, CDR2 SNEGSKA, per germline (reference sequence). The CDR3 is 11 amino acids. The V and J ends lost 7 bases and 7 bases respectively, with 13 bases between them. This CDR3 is CSGGAPGGYTF. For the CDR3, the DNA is TGCAGTGGTGGGGCGCCCGGTGGCTACACCTTC.

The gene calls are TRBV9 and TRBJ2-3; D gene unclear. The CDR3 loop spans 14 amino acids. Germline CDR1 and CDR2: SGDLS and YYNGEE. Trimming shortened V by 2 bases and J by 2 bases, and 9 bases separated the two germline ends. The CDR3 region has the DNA TGTGCCAGCAGCGTGGCGGTAGACACAGATACGCAGTATTTT. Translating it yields CASSVAVDTDTQYF.

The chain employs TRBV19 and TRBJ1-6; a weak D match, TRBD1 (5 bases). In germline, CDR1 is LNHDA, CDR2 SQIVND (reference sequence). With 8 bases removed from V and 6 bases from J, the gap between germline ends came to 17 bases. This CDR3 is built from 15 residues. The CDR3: CASLPGTGINSPLHF. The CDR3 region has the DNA TGTGCCAGTTTACCCGGGACGGGAATTAATTCACCCCTCCACTTT.

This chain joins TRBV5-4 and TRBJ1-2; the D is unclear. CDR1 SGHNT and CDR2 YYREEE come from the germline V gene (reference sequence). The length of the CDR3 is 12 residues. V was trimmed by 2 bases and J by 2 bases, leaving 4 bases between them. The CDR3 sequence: CASSLENYGYTF. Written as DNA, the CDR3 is TGTGCCAGCAGCTTAGAAAACTATGGCTACACCTTC.

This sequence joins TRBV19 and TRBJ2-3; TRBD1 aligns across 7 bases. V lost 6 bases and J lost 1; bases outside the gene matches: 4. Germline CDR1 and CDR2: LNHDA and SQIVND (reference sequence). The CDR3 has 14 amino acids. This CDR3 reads CASRKDRGTDTQYF. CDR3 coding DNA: TGTGCCAGTAGGAAAGACAGGGGCACAGATACGCAGTATTTT.

The CDR3 spells CASSSPGRTGIGELFF. The CDR3 DNA reads as TGTGCCAGCAGCAGCCCGGGGAGGACCGGAATCGGGGAGCTGTTTTTT. This chain connects TRBV5-6 to TRBJ2-2; maybe TRBD2 (6 bases). CDR3 length: 16 residues. Looked up from germline, CDR1 is SGHDT and CDR2 is YYEEEE. The V end lost 4 bases, the J end lost 7 bases, and 20 bases lay between the germline ends.

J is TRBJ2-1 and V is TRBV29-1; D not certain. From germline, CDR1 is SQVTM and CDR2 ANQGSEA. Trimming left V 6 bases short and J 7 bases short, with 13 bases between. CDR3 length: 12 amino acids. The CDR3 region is CSVSLRGNEQFF. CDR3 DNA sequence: TGCAGCGTCTCATTGCGAGGAAATGAGCAGTTCTTC.

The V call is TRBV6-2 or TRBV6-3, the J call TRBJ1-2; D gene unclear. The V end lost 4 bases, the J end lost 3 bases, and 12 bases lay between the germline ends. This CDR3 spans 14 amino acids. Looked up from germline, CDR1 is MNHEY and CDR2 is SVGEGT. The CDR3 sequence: CASSSSPGHYGYTF. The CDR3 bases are TGTGCCAGCAGTTCCTCCCCAGGTCACTATGGCTACACCTTC.

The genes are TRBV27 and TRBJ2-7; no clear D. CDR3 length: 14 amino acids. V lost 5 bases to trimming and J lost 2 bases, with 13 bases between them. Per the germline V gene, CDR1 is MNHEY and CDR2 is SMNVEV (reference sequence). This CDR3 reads CASSPGGAPYEQYF. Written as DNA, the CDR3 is TGTGCCAGCAGTCCCGGTGGAGCTCCCTACGAGCAGTACTTC.

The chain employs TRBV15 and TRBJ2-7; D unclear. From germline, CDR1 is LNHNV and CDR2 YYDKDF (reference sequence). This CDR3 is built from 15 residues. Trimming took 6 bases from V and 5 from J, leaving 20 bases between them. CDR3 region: CATSPLGLRPHEQYF. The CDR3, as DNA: TGTGCCACCAGTCCCCTGGGCCTACGACCCCACGAGCAGTACTTC.

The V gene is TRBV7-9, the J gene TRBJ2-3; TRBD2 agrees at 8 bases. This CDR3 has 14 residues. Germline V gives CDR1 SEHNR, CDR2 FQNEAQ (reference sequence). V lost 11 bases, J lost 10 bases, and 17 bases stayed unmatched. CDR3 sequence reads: CAGSGFSGTRAQYF. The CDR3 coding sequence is TGTGCCGGATCCGGGTTTAGCGGGACTCGGGCGCAGTATTTT.